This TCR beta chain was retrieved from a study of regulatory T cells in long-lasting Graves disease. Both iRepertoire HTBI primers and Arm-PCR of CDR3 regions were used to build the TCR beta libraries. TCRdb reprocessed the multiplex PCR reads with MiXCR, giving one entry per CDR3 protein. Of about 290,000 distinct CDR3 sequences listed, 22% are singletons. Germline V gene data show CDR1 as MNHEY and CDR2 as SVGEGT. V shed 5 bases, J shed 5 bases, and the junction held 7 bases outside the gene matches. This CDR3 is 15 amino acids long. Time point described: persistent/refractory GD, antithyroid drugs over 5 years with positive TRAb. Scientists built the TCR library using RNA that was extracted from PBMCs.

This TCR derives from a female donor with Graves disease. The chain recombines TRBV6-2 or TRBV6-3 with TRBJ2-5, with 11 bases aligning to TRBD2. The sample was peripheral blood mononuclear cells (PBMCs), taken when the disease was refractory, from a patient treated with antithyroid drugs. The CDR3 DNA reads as TGTGCCAGCAGTGGACTAGCGGGTACGATGGAGACCCAGTACTTC. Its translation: CASSGLAGTMETQYF.